This T cell receptor (beta chain) was identified during a study of T cell responses to AZD1222 COVID-19 vaccine. Study results and limitations: Only six or seven AZD1222 recipients tested seropositive at baseline. Clonal diversity may have been underestimated, and the donors were mostly white British, with more females than males. Spike-spanning, vaccine-associated CD4 TCRs were dominant at 160-218 and 743-854. The repertoires were collected only after the peak T cell response.

As for this clone: The antigen remains unidentified.

The germline CDR1 and CDR2 sequences are MNHEY and SMNVEV (reference sequence). Trimming removed 2 bases from V and 5 bases from J; junction bases left unmatched: 3. CDR3 length: 14 residues. Some clones are missing from TCRdb's copy, which holds only in-frame ones; the method was immunoSEQ multiplex PCR. The table records some 150,000 clones, around 88% of them present only once. The TCR comes from an adult in good health. The starting material was peripheral blood, obtained on day 0 of AZD1222 vaccination. The rearrangement links TRBV27 to TRBJ1-2, with 9 positions matching TRBD1. In DNA, the CDR3 is TGTGCCAGCAGTTTAGGGACAGGGAAATATGGCTACACCTTC. It yields the protein CASSLGTGKYGYTF.